The subject of this entry is one T cell receptor beta chain. Antigen unknown. Each donor was healthy, and each was a bone marrow donor. This record comes from a study of cytomegalovirus exposure and HLA in healthy donors. Across the whole study: Within the Caucasian-associated ancestry cluster were about 81% of the approximately 400 genotyped donors.

The ends lost 0 bases at V and 4 bases at J; junction bases unmatched: 4. Looked up from germline, CDR1 is SGHNT and CDR2 is YYREEE (reference sequence). This CDR3 has 15 amino acids. The PCR employed 60 Vbeta primers together with 13 Jbeta primers. Some clones are missing from TCRdb's copy, which holds only in-frame ones; the method was immunoSEQ multiplex PCR. The data contain 120,000 or so clones, roughly 72% of them seen just once; the ten biggest clones take up roughly 12%. The study, taken as a whole, reports: Beyond CMV serostatus, there was no information to go on about immune exposure.

Material: PBMCs. The source is a woman aged 50 to 65 in good health and CMV-seropositive. This chain joins TRBV5-4 and TRBJ2-7; TRBD2 agrees at 10 bases. The CDR3 DNA sequence: TGTGCCAGCAGCTTGGAACTAGCGGGACCGTACGAGCAGTACTTC. Residues: CASSLELAGPYEQYF.